What follows are 3 T cell receptor beta chains derived from one specimen sequenced in a study of T cell repertoires in cytomegalovirus infection. One entry per CDR3 protein results from TCRdb running MiXCR on the reads. Here the sample spans 300,000 or so distinct CDR3 sequences, roughly 25% being singletons. No antigen is known for these receptors. Sequenced here: cultured PBMCs, sampled from culture after CMV antigen stimulation. The source of these receptors is a human donor in good health (CMV status not recorded). Some clones in this sample may be carry-over from other donors' samples.

Only a few counts were recorded for this clonotype. The gene calls are TRBV7-6 and TRBJ1-1; D gene unclear. Germline loops: CDR1 SGHVS, CDR2 FNYEAQ. The CDR3 is 12 residues long. With 7 bases removed from V and 4 bases from J, the gap between germline ends came to 10 bases. The CDR3 region is CASKSQGTEAFF. The DNA of the CDR3 is TGTGCCAGCAAATCCCAAGGCACTGAAGCTTTCTTT.

The rearrangement joins TRBV11-3 to TRBJ2-1; 8 bases fit TRBD2. CDR3 size: 16 residues. Germline CDR1 SGHNT, CDR2 YENEEA. Trimming took 5 bases from V and 5 from J; bases not matched to a gene: 11. The CDR3 region has the DNA TGTGCCAGCAGCCCCGGAATAGCGGGAACCGACAATGAGCAGTTCTTC. Translating gives CASSPGIAGTDNEQFF.

The J gene is TRBJ2-1, the V gene TRBV12-3 or TRBV12-4, with 8 bases matching TRBD2. Trimming removed 5 bases from V and 8 bases from J; junction bases left unmatched: 11. CDR3 length equals 15 residues. The CDR3: CASSPGLGSWDEQFF. For the CDR3, the DNA is TGTGCCAGCAGTCCGGGACTAGGGAGTTGGGATGAGCAGTTCTTC.